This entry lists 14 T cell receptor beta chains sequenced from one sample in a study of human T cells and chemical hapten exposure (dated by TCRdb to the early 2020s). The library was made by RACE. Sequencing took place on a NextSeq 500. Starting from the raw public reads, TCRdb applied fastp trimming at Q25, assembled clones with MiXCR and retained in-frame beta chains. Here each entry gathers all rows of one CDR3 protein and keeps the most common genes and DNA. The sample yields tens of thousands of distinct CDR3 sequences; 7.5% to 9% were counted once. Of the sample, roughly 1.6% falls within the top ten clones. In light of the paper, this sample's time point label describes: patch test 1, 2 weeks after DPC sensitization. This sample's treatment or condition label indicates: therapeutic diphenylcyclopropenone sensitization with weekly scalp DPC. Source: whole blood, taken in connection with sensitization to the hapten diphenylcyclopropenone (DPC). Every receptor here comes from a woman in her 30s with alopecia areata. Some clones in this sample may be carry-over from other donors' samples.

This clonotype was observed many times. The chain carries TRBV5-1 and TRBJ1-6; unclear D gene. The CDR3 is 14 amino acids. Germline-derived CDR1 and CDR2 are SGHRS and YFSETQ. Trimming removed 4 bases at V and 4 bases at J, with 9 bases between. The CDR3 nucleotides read TGCGCCAGCAGCCAAGATTGGTATAATTCACCCCTCCACTTT. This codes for CASSQDWYNSPLHF.

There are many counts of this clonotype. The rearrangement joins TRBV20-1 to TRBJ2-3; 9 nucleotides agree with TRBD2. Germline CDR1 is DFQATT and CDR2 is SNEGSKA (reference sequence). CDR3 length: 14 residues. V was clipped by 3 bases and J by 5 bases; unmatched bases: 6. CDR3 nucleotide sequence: TGCAGTGCTAGTGGAGCGGGGGGTTTAGATACGCAGTATTTT. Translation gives CSASGAGGLDTQYF.

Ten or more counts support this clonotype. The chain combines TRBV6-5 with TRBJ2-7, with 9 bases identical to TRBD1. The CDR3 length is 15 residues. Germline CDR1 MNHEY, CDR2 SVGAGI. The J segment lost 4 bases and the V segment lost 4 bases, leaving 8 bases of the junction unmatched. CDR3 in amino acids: CASSLPGQGKYEQYF. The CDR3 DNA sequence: TGTGCCAGCAGTTTACCCGGACAGGGGAAGTACGAGCAGTACTTC.

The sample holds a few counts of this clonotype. CDR3 in DNA: TGCAGCGTTTTGGGCGGCAGGGGAGACTACAATGAGCAGTTCTTC. Translation: CSVLGGRGDYNEQFF. The chain combines TRBV29-1 with TRBJ2-1; D possibly corresponds to TRBD1 (6 bases). V dropped 5 bases and J dropped 3 bases, with 17 bases sitting between them. Looked up from germline, CDR1 is SQVTM and CDR2 is ANQGSEA. The CDR3 runs to 15 residues.

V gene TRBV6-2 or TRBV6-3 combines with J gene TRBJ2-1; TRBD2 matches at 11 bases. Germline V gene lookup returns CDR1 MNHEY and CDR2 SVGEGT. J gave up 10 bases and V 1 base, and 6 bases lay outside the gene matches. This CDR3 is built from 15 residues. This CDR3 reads CASSYLAGGPREQFF. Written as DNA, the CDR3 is TGTGCCAGCAGTTACTTAGCGGGGGGGCCAAGGGAGCAGTTCTTC.

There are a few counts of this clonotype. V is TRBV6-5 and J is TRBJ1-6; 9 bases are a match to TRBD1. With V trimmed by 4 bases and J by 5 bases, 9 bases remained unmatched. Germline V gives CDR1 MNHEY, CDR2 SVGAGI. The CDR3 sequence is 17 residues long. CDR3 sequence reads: CASSSTNRGHNNSPLHF. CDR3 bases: TGTGCCAGCAGTTCCACTAACAGGGGGCACAATAATTCACCCCTCCACTTT.

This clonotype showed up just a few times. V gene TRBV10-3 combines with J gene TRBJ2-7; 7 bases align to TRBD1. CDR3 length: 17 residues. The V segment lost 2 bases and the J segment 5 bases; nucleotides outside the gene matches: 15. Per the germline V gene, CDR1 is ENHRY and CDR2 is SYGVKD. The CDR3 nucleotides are TGTGCCATCAGTGAGACCTTAAGACAGGGCCTAGCCGACGAGCAGTACTTC. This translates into CAISETLRQGLADEQYF.

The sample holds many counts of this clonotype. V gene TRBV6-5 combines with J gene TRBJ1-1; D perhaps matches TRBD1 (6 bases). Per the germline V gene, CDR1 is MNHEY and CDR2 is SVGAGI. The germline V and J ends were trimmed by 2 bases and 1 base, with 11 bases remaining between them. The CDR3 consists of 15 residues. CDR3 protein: CASSYLAGENTEAFF. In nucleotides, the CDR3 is TGTGCCAGCAGTTACCTGGCAGGGGAGAACACTGAAGCTTTCTTT.

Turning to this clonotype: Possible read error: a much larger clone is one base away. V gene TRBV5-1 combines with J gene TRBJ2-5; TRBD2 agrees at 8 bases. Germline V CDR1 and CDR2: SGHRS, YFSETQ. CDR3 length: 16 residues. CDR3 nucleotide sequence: TGCGCCAGCAGCTCCGATAGCGGGGCCAGCGGGGAGAGCCAGTACTTC. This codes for CASSSDSGASGESQYF.

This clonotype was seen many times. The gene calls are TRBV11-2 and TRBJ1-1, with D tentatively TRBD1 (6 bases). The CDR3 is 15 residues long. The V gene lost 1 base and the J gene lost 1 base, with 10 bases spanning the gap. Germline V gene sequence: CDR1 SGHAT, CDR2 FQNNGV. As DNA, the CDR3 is TGTGCCAGCAGCTTAGGAGGGGGGAAGAACACTGAAGCTTTCTTT. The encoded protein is CASSLGGGKNTEAFF.

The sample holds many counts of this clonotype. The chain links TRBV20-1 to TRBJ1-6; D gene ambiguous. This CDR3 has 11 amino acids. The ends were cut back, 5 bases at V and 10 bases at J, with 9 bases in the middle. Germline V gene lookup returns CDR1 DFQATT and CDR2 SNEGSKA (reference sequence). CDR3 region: CSASSGSPLHF. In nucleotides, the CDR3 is TGCAGTGCTTCCAGTGGATCACCCCTCCACTTT.

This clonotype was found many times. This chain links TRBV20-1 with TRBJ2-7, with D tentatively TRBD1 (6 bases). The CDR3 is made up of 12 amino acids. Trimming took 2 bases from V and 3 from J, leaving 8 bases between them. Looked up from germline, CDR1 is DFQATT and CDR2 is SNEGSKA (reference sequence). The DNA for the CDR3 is TGCAGTGCTAGATACAGGGACTACGAGCAGTACTTC. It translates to CSARYRDYEQYF.

CDR3 sequence reads: CASTPGQTPADTQYF. The CDR3 coding sequence is TGTGCCAGCACGCCAGGGCAGACGCCGGCAGATACGCAGTATTTT. The chain employs TRBV2 and TRBJ2-3, with D possibly being TRBD1 (5 bases). This CDR3 has 15 amino acids. Germline CDR1 and CDR2: SNHLY and FYNNEI. V was shortened by 7 bases and J by 4 bases, with 18 bases between the two germline ends. The variable domain in full, completed from reference TRBV2 and TRBJ2-3, reads EPEVTQTPSHQVTQMGQEVILRCVPISNHLYFYWYRQILGQKVEFLVSFYNNEISEKSEIFDDQFSVERPDGSNFTLKIRSTKLEDSAMYFCASTPGQTPADTQYFGPGTRLTVL.

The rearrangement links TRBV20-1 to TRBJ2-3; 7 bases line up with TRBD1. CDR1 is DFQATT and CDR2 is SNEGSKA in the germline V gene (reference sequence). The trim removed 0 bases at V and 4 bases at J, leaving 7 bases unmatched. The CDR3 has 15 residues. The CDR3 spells CSARDLGGNADTQYF. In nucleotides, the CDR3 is TGCAGTGCTAGAGACTTAGGGGGCAATGCAGATACGCAGTATTTT.